This T cell receptor beta chain emerged from a study of prognosis after radiotherapy for stage I lung cancer. As for the study in general: Median age was almost 75 years (roughly 50 to 95) among 10 to 15 men and a handful of women. As radiotherapy, SBRT was administered in 3 to 5 fractions with a biologically effective dose of at least 100 Gy. Study conclusions and caveats: After stereotactic body radiation therapy, median unique TCR clones were 6,861, down from about 10,000.

Multiplex PCR, run in two rounds, amplified TCR beta CDR3 from genomic DNA. Primers specific to each TRBV and TRBJ gene were used in first-round PCR. One entry per CDR3 protein results from TCRdb running MiXCR on the multiplex PCR reads. The data hold 12,000 or so distinct CDR3 sequences, with 30% to 40% observed a single time. Per germline, CDR1 MDHEN and CDR2 SYDVKM. The V and J ends lost 4 bases and 0 bases respectively, with 7 bases between them. This CDR3 has 14 residues. This clonotype came up many times. Its antigen is currently unknown. The chain combines TRBV28 with TRBJ1-3; D is perhaps TRBD1 (6 bases). The starting material was PBMCs, obtained before or after stereotactic body radiation therapy (not recorded which). The clonotype comes from a donor aged 50 or older with non-small cell lung cancer. The CDR3 bases are TGTGCCAGCAGTTCACAGGGCTCTGGAAACACCATATATTTT. This codes for CASSSQGSGNTIYF.